The subject of this entry is one TCR beta chain. Unmatched junction bases numbered 5, after V lost 6 bases and J lost 2 bases. Germline assignment: CDR1 SEHNR and CDR2 FQNEAQ (reference sequence). This CDR3 is 15 amino acids long. This record belongs to a study of blood T cell repertoires in COVID-19. Study background: Samples taken during acute and convalescent COVID-19 were collected in the United States, Italy and Spain.

TCRdb keeps only in-frame clones here, not all; method: immunoSEQ multiplex PCR. This table has more than 110,000 clones, 60% to 80% appearing once. This TCR was recovered from a woman aged 45-59 years who had recovered from COVID-19. Source material: PBMCs or T cells enriched from blood (not recorded which). V gene TRBV7-9 combines with J gene TRBJ2-1; 9 nucleotides match TRBD2. CDR3 DNA sequence: TGTGCCAGCAGTCCGGCTAGCGGGACCTACAATGAGCAGTTCTTC. Translation gives CASSPASGTYNEQFF.